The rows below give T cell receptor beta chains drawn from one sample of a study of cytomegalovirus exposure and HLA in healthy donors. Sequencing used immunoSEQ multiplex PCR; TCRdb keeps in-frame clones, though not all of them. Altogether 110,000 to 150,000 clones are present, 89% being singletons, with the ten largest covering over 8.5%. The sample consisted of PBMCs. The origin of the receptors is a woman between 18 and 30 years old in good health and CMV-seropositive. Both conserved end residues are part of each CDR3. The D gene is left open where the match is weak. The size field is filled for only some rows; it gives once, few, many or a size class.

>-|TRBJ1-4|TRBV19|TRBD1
TGTGCCAGTAGCCGAGACCCCCAGGGGGCGACGTCATCTAATGAAAAACTGTTTTTT
CASSRDPQGATSSNEKLFF
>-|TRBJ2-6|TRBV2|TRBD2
TGTGCCAGCAGAGCTACGGGGGGGCACGGGGCCAACGTCCTGACTTTC
CASRATGGHGANVLTF
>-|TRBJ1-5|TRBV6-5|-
TGTGCCAGCAGTTACGTCAGGGGTGGTCATCAGCCCCAGCATTTT
CASSYVRGGHQPQHF
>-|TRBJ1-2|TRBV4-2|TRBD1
TGTGCCAGCAGCCGAGAGGGACAGGCAAACTATGGCTACACCTTC
CASSREGQANYGYTF
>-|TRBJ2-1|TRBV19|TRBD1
TGTGCCAGTAGTATGAGGGGGCTTGGTGGTGAGCAGTTCTTC
CASSMRGLGGEQFF
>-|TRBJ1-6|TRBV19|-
TGTGCCAGTAGTATAGCGCAGGCCGGGACCTATAATTCACCCCTCCACTTT
CASSIAQAGTYNSPLHF
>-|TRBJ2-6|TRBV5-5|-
TGTGCCAGCTGCATCTGTGTCTCGCACAAGTCGGGCAACGTCCTGACTTTC
CASCICVSHKSGNVLTF
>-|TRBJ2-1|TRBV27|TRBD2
TGTGCCAGCAGTTTCCCTAGCGGGGGATCCTACAATGAGCAGTTCTTC
CASSFPSGGSYNEQFF
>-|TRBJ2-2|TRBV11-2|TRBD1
TGTGCCTCCCAGGGGGGACAGGGCGCCGGGGAGCTGTTTTTT
CASQGGQGAGELFF
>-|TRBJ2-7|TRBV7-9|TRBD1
TGTGCCAGCAGCTCCTTACAGGGGGCTAACCACGAGCAGTACTTC
CASSSLQGANHEQYF
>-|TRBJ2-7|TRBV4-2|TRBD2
TGTGCCAGCAGCCAAGATAGCGGGGGGTCCTACGAGCAGTACTTC
CASSQDSGGSYEQYF
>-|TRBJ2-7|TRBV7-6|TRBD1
TGTGCCAGCAGCTTAGGGGCAGGGGGACCTTACGAGCAGTACTTC
CASSLGAGGPYEQYF
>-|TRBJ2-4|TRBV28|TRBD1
TGTGCCAGCAGCCCAGGGGGTGAGACCAAAAACATTCAGTACTTC
CASSPGGETKNIQYF
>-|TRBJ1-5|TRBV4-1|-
TGCGCCAGCAGCCACAGGGATGGTCAGCCCCAGCATTTT
CASSHRDGQPQHF
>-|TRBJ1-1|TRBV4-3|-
TGCGCCAGCAGCCAAGATGCTCCCGGGAGCGCTGAAGCTTTCTTT
CASSQDAPGSAEAFF
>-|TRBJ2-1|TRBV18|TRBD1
TGTGCCAGCTCACCATCTTCAGACAGGGTGGGCAATGAGCAGTTCTTC
CASSPSSDRVGNEQFF
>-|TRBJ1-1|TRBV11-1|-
TGTGCCAGCAGCTTAAGGGGTGGGACTGAAGCTTTCTTT
CASSLRGGTEAFF
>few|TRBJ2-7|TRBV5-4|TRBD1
TGTGCCAGCAGCTCGGGACAGACCTACGAGCAGTACTTC
CASSSGQTYEQYF